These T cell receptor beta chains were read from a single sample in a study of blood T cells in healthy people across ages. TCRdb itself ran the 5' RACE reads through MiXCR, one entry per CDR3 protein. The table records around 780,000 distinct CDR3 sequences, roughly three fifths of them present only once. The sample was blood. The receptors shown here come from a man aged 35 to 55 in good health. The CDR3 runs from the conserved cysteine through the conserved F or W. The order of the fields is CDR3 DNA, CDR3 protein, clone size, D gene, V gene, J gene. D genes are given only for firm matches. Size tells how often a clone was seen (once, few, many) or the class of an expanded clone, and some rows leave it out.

DNA: TGTGCCAGCAGCTCGGGTTTTAACGGGGAGCTGTTTTTT
CDR3: CASSSGFNGELFF
size: NA
D: NA
V: TRBV5-6
J: TRBJ2-2

DNA: TGTGCCAGCAACGAGGGGTTTCGTTCTGAAGCTTTCTTT
CDR3: CASNEGFRSEAFF
size: NA
D: NA
V: TRBV5-6
J: TRBJ1-1

DNA: TGTGCCAGCAGCCAAGTCCTTGGTACGCAGTATTTT
CDR3: CASSQVLGTQYF
size: once
D: NA
V: TRBV4-2
J: TRBJ2-3

DNA: TGCGCCAGCAGCCAAGATCGAACTAGCGGGGTATCCTACGAGCAGTACTTC
CDR3: CASSQDRTSGVSYEQYF
size: NA
D: TRBD2
V: TRBV4-3
J: TRBJ2-7

DNA: TGCGCCAGCAGCTTTACCGGGACAGGGGGCGCGGATGGCTACACCTTC
CDR3: CASSFTGTGGADGYTF
size: NA
D: TRBD1
V: TRBV5-1
J: TRBJ1-2

DNA: TGTGCCAGCAATGAGGGCGTAACTTACGAGCAGTACTTC
CDR3: CASNEGVTYEQYF
size: NA
D: NA
V: TRBV2
J: TRBJ2-7

DNA: TGCAGCGTTGAAGAAACAACAGGGGTGAACACTGAAGCTTTCTTT
CDR3: CSVEETTGVNTEAFF
size: NA
D: TRBD1
V: TRBV29-1
J: TRBJ1-1

DNA: TGTGCCAGCAGCCGGAGACAGGGGGCTCTCTACGAGCAGTACTTC
CDR3: CASSRRQGALYEQYF
size: few
D: TRBD1
V: TRBV7-2
J: TRBJ2-7

DNA: TGCAGCGTTGCGGCTAGCGGGAGGGTAAGCTCCTACAATGAGCAGTTCTTC
CDR3: CSVAASGRVSSYNEQFF
size: few
D: TRBD2
V: TRBV29-1
J: TRBJ2-1

DNA: TGTGCCAGCAGTATTCCTGGGACACCGCTATATGGCTACACCTTC
CDR3: CASSIPGTPLYGYTF
size: NA
D: NA
V: TRBV6-2/TRBV6-3
J: TRBJ1-2